The sequence of this T cell receptor (beta chain) was determined in a study of blood T cell repertoires in COVID-19 (dated by TCRdb to 2020 to 2022). About the investigation overall: Collaborator samples came from the United States, Italy and Spain and covered acute and convalescent phases of COVID-19. Subjects who had been exposed to COVID-19, were actively infected with it, or had recovered from it provided the deeply sampled blood TCRbeta repertoires that made up the dataset. The material from the prospective study consisted of cDNA or gDNA derived from T cells, B-cell-depleted T cells, or PBMCs. The sample metadata nearly always contained a de-identified subject ID, COVID-19 status, age in years and sex. The repertoires were released in a freely available public database meant as a resource for research on the immune response to SARS-CoV-2. The samples were drawn from the first 160 participants of the ongoing ImmuneRACE study and from under 1,500 subjects provided by 6 global collaborators. HLA class I and class II types, where available, came from metadata supplied by the sample provider rather than from assay-based typing. Summary of the overall study and its limitations: How much clinical and demographic metadata was included differed by source and by participant, and the metadata was provided uncurated.

The CDR3 covers 17 residues, taking in both the cysteine and the phenylalanine. The entry retains the CDR3 DNA only, 51 bases that are in frame from base 1. Deletion took 3 bases off V and 2 bases off J, with a span of 14 bases between the germline ends. CDR1 and CDR2, per the germline V gene (reference sequence), are MNHEY and SMNVEV. TCRbeta CDR3 regions were amplified from genomic DNA by means of the immunoSEQ Assay, a bias-controlled multiplex PCR. The study's processing was this. The number of nucleated cells in each sample was estimated by amplification of reference gene primers within the assay. Sequence reads were collapsed and filtered to measure the absolute abundance of every unique TCRbeta CDR3 rearrangement. For each sample, productive Simpson clonality was calculated by taking the square root of Simpson's diversity index across productive rearrangements. Entries here come from immuneACCESS through TCRdb and include only in-frame sequences with V and J called. Some clones fail to appear in such tables; in the studies checked, an unresolved V gene covers under half of the shortfall, and the cause of the remainder is unknown. V and J calls and clone size are copied from that table; D and trimming were computed from the DNA. This sample lists 350,000 or so clones; almost 90% were detected once. The ten largest clonotypes hold just over 1% of the sample.

Participants in the prospective study were aged about 18 to 90 years, lived in 20 to 30 United States geographic areas, and enrolled through a virtual design. In the prospective study, cohorts were assigned on the basis of participant-reported clinical history obtained from a screening survey and a study questionnaire. Exposed participants had been in contact, within 2 weeks of entering the study, with a person who had a PCR-confirmed or clinician-diagnosed case of COVID-19. In the prospective study, mobile phlebotomists collected whole blood, serum and a nasopharyngeal or oropharyngeal swab from each participant. Over an approximately 2-month period, participants in the prospective study had the option of providing additional blood draws and questionnaires. Before DNA extraction, blood samples from the prospective study were shipped at room temperature or frozen. Notes on this clone: Its specific antigen is unknown. One base away there is no much larger clone; base qualities are not given.

This chain is built from TRBV27 and TRBJ1-6; TRBD1 is a possible D gene, resting on 6 matching bases. The TCR sequence derives from a woman aged 25 to 39 who had been exposed to COVID-19. The sample was PBMCs or T cells enriched from blood (not recorded which). The CDR3 protein is CASSFNYRVTYNSPLHF. In nucleotides, the sequence is TGTGCCAGCAGTTTCAATTACAGGGTCACCTATAATTCACCCCTCCACTTT.